This T cell receptor (beta chain) was identified during a study of immune evolution from preneoplasia to lung adenocarcinoma. Patient tissue came from resections in Japan or China, 2014–2017. As regards this clone: Other DNA sequences of this sample code for an identical CDR3.

TCRdb's copy holds only in-frame clones and misses some; the assay was immunoSEQ multiplex PCR. The sample has some 5,800 clones, roughly 80% seen once. This CDR3 region has 14 residues. Trimming removed 8 bases from V and 2 bases from J, with 12 bases in between. Germline V CDR1 and CDR2: LNHDA, SQIVND (reference sequence). The receptor comes from a person aged 60-80 years with lung adenocarcinoma. Sequencing input: FFPE adjacent normal lung tissue. V and J are TRBV19 and TRBJ2-2, with a weak D call TRBD2 (5 bases). The CDR3 sequence: CASSRDGNTGELFF. CDR3 nucleotides: TGTGCCAGTTCTCGGGATGGAAACACCGGGGAGCTGTTTTTT.